Sequencing of this TCR beta chain was carried out in a study of T-cell reconstitution after alpha-beta-depleted transplantation in children. Broader study findings: One year after transplant, T-cell counts and diversity came mostly from newly produced T cells.

It was with unique molecular identifiers that the TCRbeta library was prepared. TCRdb re-called the PCR reads through MiXCR, storing one row per CDR3 protein. Altogether some 300,000 distinct CDR3 sequences are present, over 7% being singletons, with the ten largest covering approximately 9.1%. CDR1 and CDR2 (germline): MNHEY, SMNVEV (reference sequence). CDR3 length: 15 amino acids. V was pared by 3 bases and J by 3 bases, with 15 bases between. About this clonotype: Its specificity is not known.

Sequenced material: peripheral blood, taken 360 days after TCRalphabeta/CD19-depleted stem cell transplant. The TCR sequence derives from a female patient under 10 years old who had a stem cell transplant for Fanconi anemia, so the T cells may come from the graft donor. The genes are TRBV27 and TRBJ2-7; D possibly corresponds to TRBD1 (5 bases). The CDR3 region is CASSFRGLQDYEQYF. In DNA, the CDR3 is TGTGCCAGCAGTTTTAGGGGCCTCCAGGACTACGAGCAGTACTTC.